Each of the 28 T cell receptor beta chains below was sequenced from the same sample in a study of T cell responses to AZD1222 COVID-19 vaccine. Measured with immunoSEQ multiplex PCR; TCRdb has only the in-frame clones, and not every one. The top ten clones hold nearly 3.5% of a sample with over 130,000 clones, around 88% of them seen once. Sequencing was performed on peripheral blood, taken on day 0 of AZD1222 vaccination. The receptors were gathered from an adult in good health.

The CDR3: CASSQTGTETKQFF. Written as DNA, the CDR3 is TGTGCCAGCAGCCAGACCGGGACAGAGACTAAACAGTTCTTC. The V call is TRBV3-1 (or the pseudogene TRBV3-2), the J call TRBJ2-1, with 7 bases matching TRBD1. V lost 3 bases, J lost 13 bases, and 12 bases stayed unmatched. Germline V lookup: CDR1 LGHDT, CDR2 YNNKEL (reference sequence). The CDR3 has 14 amino acids.

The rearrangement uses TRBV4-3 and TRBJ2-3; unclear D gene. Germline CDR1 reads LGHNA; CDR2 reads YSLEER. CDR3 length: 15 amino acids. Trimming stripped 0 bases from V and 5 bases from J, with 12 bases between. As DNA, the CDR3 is TGCGCCAGCAGCCAAGATGTCCTAGGTGAAGATACGCAGTATTTT. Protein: CASSQDVLGEDTQYF.

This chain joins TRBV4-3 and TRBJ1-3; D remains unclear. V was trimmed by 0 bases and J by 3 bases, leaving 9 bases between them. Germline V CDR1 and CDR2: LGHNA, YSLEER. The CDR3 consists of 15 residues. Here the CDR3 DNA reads TGCGCCAGCAGCCAAGACAGGTTAGGTGGAAACACCATATATTTT. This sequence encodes CASSQDRLGGNTIYF.

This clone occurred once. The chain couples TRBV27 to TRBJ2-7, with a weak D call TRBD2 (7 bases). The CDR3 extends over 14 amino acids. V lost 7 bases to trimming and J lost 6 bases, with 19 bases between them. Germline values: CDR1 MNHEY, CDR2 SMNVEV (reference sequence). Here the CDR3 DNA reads TGTGCCAGCACCCCGGGGGGCGGGTTGGGCGAGCAGTACTTC. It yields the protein CASTPGGGLGEQYF.

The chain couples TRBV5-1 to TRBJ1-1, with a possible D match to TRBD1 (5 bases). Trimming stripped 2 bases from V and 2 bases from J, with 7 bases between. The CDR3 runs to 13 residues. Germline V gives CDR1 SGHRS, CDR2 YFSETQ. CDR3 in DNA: TGCGCCAGCAGCTTAAGGGGTAACACTGAAGCTTTCTTT. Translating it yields CASSLRGNTEAFF.

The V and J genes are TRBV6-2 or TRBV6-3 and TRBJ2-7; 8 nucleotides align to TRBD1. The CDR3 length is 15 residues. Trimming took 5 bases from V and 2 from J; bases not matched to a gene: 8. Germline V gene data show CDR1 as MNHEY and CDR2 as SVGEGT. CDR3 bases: TGTGCCAGCAGTGATGGACAGGGCTCCGCCTACGAGCAGTACTTC. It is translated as CASSDGQGSAYEQYF.

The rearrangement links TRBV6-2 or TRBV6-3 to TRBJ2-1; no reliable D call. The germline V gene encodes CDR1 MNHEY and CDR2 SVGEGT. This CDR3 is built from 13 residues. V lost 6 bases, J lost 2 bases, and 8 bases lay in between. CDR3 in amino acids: CASSDHTYNEQFF. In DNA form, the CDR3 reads TGTGCCAGCAGCGACCACACCTACAATGAGCAGTTCTTC.

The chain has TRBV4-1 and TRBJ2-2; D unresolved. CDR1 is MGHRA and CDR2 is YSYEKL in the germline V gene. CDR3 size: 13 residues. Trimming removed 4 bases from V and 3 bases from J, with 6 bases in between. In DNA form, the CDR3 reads TGCGCCAGCAGCCCCCTTTACACCGGGGAGCTGTTTTTT. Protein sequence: CASSPLYTGELFF.

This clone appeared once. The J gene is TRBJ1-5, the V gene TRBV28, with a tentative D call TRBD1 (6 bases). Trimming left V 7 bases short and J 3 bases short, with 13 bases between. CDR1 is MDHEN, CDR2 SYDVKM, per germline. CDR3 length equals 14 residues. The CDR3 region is CASKGGGLNQPQHF. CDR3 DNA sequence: TGTGCCAGCAAGGGAGGGGGGCTCAATCAGCCCCAGCATTTT.

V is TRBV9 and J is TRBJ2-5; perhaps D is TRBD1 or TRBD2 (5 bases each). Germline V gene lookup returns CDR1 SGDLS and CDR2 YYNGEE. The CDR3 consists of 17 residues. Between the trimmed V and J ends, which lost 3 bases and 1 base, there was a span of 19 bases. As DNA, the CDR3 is TGTGCCAGCAGCGGGGGGAGTCCAATTGTTGGCCAAGAGACCCAGTACTTC. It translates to CASSGGSPIVGQETQYF.

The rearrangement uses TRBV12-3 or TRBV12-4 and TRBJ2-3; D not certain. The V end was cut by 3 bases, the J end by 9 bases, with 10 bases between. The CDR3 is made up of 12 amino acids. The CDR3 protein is CASSFGPATQYF. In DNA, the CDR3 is TGTGCCAGCAGTTTCGGCCCCGCCACGCAGTATTTT.

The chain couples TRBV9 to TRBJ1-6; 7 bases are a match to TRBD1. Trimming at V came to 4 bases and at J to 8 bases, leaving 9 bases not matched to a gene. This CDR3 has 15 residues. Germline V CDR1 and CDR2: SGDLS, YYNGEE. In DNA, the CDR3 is TGTGCCAGCAGCAATACTCAGGGGGGTTATTCACCCCTCCACTTT. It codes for CASSNTQGGYSPLHF.

The CDR3 DNA follows: TGTGCCAGCAGCTCACTAGGTGGCAACCAAGAGACCCAGTACTTC. Translated: CASSSLGGNQETQYF. The chain carries TRBV28 and TRBJ2-5; perhaps TRBD2 as D (5 bases). The CDR3 runs to 15 residues. Germline CDR1 reads MDHEN; CDR2 reads SYDVKM. Trimming stripped 6 bases from V and 0 bases from J, with 14 bases between.

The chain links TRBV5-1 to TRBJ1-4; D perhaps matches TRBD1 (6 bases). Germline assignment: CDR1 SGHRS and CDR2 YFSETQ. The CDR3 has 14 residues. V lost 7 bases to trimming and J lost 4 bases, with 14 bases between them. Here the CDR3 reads CASSQGRINEKLFF. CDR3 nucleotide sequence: TGCGCCAGCTCTCAGGGGCGGATTAATGAAAAACTGTTTTTT.

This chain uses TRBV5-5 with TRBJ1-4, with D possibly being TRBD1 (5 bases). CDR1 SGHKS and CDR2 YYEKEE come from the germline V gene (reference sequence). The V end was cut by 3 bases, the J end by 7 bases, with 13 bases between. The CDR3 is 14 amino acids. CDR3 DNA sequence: TGTGCCAGCAGCTGGGGGAGCCTGGGTGAAAAACTGTTTTTT. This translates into CASSWGSLGEKLFF. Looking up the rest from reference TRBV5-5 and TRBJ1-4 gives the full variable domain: DAGVTQSPTHLIKTRGQQVTLRCSPISGHKSVSWYQQVLGQGPQFIFQYYEKEERGRGNFPDRFSARQFPNYSSELNVNALLLGDSALYLCASSWGSLGEKLFFGSGTQLSVL.

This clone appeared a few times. CDR3 nucleotide sequence: TGTGCCAGCAGCCCCCTTGGAGGACAGGACTTTCGTAATGAGCAGTTCTTC. Its protein product is CASSPLGGQDFRNEQFF. V usage is TRBV11-2 and J usage is TRBJ2-1, with 7 positions matching TRBD1. Germline V lookup: CDR1 SGHAT, CDR2 FQNNGV. CDR3 length: 17 amino acids. V lost 5 bases, J lost 7 bases, and 17 bases stayed unmatched.

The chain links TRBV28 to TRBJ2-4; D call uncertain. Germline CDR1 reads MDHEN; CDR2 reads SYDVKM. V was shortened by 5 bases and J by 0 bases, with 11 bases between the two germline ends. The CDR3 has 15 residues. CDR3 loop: CASSDLGEAKNIQYF. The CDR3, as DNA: TGTGCCAGCAGTGACCTAGGAGAAGCCAAAAACATTCAGTACTTC.

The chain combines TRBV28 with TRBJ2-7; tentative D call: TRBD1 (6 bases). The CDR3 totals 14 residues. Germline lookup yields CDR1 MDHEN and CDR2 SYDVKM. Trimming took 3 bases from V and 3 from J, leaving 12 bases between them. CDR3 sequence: CASSFGRGLYEQYF. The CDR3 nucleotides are TGTGCCAGCAGTTTCGGCAGGGGTCTCTACGAGCAGTACTTC.

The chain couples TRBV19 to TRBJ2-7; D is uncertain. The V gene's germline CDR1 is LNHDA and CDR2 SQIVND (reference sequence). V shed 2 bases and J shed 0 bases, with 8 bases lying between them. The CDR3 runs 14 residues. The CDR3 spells CASSIILSSYEQYF. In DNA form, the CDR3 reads TGTGCCAGTAGTATAATTCTGAGCTCCTACGAGCAGTACTTC.

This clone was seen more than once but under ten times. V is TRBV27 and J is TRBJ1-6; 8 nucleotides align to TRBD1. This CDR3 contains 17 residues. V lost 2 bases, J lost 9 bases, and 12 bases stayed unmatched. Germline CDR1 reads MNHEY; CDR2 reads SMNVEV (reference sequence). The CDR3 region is CASSLPRGRGQGSPLHF. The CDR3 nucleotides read TGTGCCAGCAGTTTACCCCGCGGCAGGGGGCAGGGTTCACCCCTCCACTTT.

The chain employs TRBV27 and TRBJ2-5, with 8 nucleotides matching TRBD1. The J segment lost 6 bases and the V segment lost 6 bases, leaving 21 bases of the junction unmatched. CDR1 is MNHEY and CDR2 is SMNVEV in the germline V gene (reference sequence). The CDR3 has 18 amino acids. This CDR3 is CASSRAPPGTGGRQTQYF. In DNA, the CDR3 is TGTGCCAGCAGCCGCGCGCCCCCCGGGACAGGAGGCCGGCAGACCCAGTACTTC.

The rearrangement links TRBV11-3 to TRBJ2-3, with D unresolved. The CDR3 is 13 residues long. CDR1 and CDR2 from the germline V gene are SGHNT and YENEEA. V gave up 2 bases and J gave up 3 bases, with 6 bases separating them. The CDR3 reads CASSLRETDTQYF. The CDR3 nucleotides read TGTGCCAGCAGCTTAAGAGAGACAGATACGCAGTATTTT.

The CDR3 nucleotides are TGTGCCTGGAGACAGGAGGGGGACACCATATATTTT. Amino acids: CAWRQEGDTIYF. J is TRBJ1-3 and V is TRBV30; D is perhaps TRBD1 (6 bases). The CDR3 is 12 amino acids. From germline, CDR1 is GTSNPN and CDR2 SVGIG (reference sequence). V dropped 3 bases and J dropped 8 bases, with 11 bases sitting between them.

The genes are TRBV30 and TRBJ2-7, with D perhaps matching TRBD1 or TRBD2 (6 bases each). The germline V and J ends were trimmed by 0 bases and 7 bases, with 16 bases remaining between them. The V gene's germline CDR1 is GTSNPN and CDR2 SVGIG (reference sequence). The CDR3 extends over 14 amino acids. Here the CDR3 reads CAWSVGGRIGEQYF. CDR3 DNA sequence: TGTGCCTGGAGTGTAGGGGGGCGTATAGGGGAGCAGTACTTC.

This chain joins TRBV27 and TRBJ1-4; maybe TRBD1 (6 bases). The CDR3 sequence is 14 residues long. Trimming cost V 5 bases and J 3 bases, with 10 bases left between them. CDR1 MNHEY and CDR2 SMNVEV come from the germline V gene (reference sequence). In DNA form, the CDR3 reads TGTGCCAGCAGTCTAAGGGGGGCTAATGAAAAACTGTTTTTT. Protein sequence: CASSLRGANEKLFF.

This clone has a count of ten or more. CDR3 residues: CASSSSGVGETQYF. The CDR3 nucleotides are TGTGCCAGCAGCTCCTCAGGGGTGGGAGAGACCCAGTACTTC. This chain connects TRBV7-3 to TRBJ2-5; D may be TRBD1 (6 bases). The germline gives CDR1 SGHTA, CDR2 FQGTGA. CDR3 length: 14 residues. The V end lost 4 bases, the J end lost 4 bases, and 13 bases lay between the germline ends.

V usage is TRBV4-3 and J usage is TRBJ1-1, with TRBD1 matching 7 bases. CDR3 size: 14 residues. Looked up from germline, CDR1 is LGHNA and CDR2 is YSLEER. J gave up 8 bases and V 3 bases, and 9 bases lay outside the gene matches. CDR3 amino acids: CASSHSTGTVEAFF. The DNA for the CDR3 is TGCGCCAGCAGCCATTCGACCGGGACAGTAGAAGCTTTCTTT.

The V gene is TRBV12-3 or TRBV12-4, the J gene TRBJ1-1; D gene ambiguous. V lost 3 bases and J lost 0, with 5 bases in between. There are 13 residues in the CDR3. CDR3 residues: CASSFPMNTEAFF. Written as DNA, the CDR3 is TGTGCCAGCAGTTTCCCCATGAACACTGAAGCTTTCTTT.